The clone carrying this T cell receptor beta chain has only one observation. The CDR3 is 12 residues long. With 5 bases removed from V and 4 bases from J, the gap between germline ends came to 9 bases. From germline, CDR1 is MNHEY and CDR2 SMNVEV (reference sequence). These data belong to a study of blood T cell repertoires in COVID-19. The wider study: The samples span acute and convalescent COVID-19 from the United States, Italy and Spain. The cDNA or gDNA used as material had been derived from T cells, B-cell-depleted T cells, or PBMCs.

In the authors' workflow: Reference gene primer amplification gave estimated nucleated cell counts. Data came from immunoSEQ multiplex PCR; TCRdb stores just in-frame clones and leaves some out. The V and J calls and clone size are taken from that table; D and trimming were inferred from the DNA. Of 250,000 to 350,000 clones in the sample, approximately 88% were seen once. The V call is TRBV27, the J call TRBJ2-7; D unresolved. What was sequenced was peripheral blood. The sequence was obtained from a woman in her 40s who had recovered from COVID-19. As DNA, the CDR3 is TGTGCCAGCAGTCACCGAGGTTACGAGCAGTACTTC. This translates into CASSHRGYEQYF.